Following are 4 T cell receptor beta chains from one sample sequenced in a study of T cells in Graves' hyperthyroidism and ophthalmopathy. Researchers took RNA transcripts and amplified the TCR beta CDR3 regions from them. HTBI primers were employed in a first-round RT-PCR of the TCR CDR3. Via MiXCR, TCRdb re-called the multiplex PCR reads, giving one row per CDR3 protein. The table shows some 300,000 distinct CDR3 sequences, with less than 20% occurring only once. Sequenced material: blood. The receptors were sampled from a man aged 50-60 years with Graves' ophthalmopathy.

This clonotype has ten or more counts. This sequence joins TRBV28 and TRBJ1-5, with 10 bases that match TRBD1. The germline V gene has CDR1 MDHEN and CDR2 SYDVKM. The CDR3 length is 16 residues. The trim removed 4 bases at V and 3 bases at J, leaving 6 bases unmatched. The CDR3 protein is CASSSLTGGNNQPQHF. CDR3 DNA sequence: TGTGCCAGCAGTTCCCTGACAGGGGGCAACAATCAGCCCCAGCATTTT.

This clonotype has a handful of counts. A much larger clone is a single base away; this may be a read error. This chain joins TRBV3-1 and TRBJ1-2; tentative D call: TRBD1 (6 bases). Germline V gives CDR1 LGHDT, CDR2 YNNKEL (reference sequence). This CDR3 region has 15 residues. The CDR3 here is CASSRGGQGNYGYAF. Here the CDR3 DNA reads TGTGCCAGCAGCCGAGGGGGTCAGGGGAACTATGGCTACGCCTTC.

This clonotype came up many times. J is TRBJ1-1 and V is TRBV30; TRBD1 is a possible D gene (6 bases). V was pared by 0 bases and J by 4 bases, with 21 bases between. CDR1 and CDR2 from the germline V gene are GTSNPN and SVGIG (reference sequence). The CDR3 spans 17 residues. The CDR3 protein is CAWSVNPFRGGRTEAFF. Here the CDR3 DNA reads TGTGCCTGGAGTGTAAACCCATTCAGGGGAGGGCGCACTGAAGCTTTCTTT. Full variable domain (rest looked up from reference TRBV30 and TRBJ1-1): SQTIHQWPATLVQPVGSPLSLECTVEGTSNPNLYWYRQAAGRGLQLLFYSVGIGQISSEVPQNLSASRPQDRQFILSSKKLLLSDSGFYLCAWSVNPFRGGRTEAFFGQGTRLTVV.

This clonotype was counted only a few times. The chain recombines TRBV6-1 with TRBJ1-2; perhaps TRBD1 as D (5 bases). With 6 bases removed from V and 8 bases from J, the gap between germline ends came to 16 bases. The CDR3 spans 13 residues. Germline V lookup: CDR1 MNHNS, CDR2 SASEGT. CDR3 sequence reads: CASSNPGFGGYTF. CDR3 coding DNA: TGTGCCAGCAGCAATCCAGGGTTCGGGGGCTACACCTTC.